This entry lists 21 T cell receptor beta chains sequenced from one sample in a study of vaccination and CD4 T cells after COVID-19. The Oncomine TCR Beta short-read assay generated sequence data from the DNA of cultured CD4+ T cells. TCRdb passed the PCR reads through MiXCR, listing each CDR3 protein once. The table includes 10,000 or so distinct CDR3 sequences, about 38% detected once. The treatment is: approximately 10-day PBMC culture with coronavirus spike peptide pools or control peptides (ViraFEST assay). The antigens these receptors bind are not known. This sample comprised CD4+ T cells from blood, cultured in vitro, obtained after SARS-CoV-2 vaccination. The source is a human donor who had recovered from COVID-19.

In this sample, this clonotype turned up a few times. The chain's CDR3 is CAISESGRSGSYEQYF. The CDR3 DNA is TGTGCCATCAGTGAGTCGGGCAGGTCCGGCTCCTACGAGCAGTACTTC. The V gene is TRBV10-3, the J gene TRBJ2-7; D remains unclear. Trimming removed 0 bases at V and 0 bases at J, with 12 bases between. The CDR3 runs 16 residues. Germline V gives CDR1 ENHRY, CDR2 SYGVKD.

The gene calls are TRBV7-9 and TRBJ2-1; D may be TRBD2 (6 bases). Trimming removed 1 base from V and 5 bases from J, with 12 bases in between. CDR1 and CDR2 from the germline V gene are SEHNR and FQNEAQ (reference sequence). The CDR3 is 15 residues long. This CDR3 reads CASSLVGGTDNEQFF. As DNA, the CDR3 is TGTGCCAGCAGCTTAGTCGGAGGGACCGACAATGAGCAGTTCTTC. The full variable domain, rest sourced from reference TRBV7-9 and TRBJ2-1, is DTGVSQNPRHKITKRGQNVTFRCDPISEHNRLYWYRQTLGQGPEFLTYFQNEAQLEKSRLLSDRFSAERPKGSFSTLEIQRTEQGDSAMYLCASSLVGGTDNEQFFGPGTRLTVL.

On this clonotype: The germline gene is not matched at one end of the junction; a read error may be the cause. V and J are TRBV7-7 and TRBJ2-5; a weak D match, TRBD1 (6 bases). The CDR3 runs 14 residues. Per the germline V gene, CDR1 is SSHAT and CDR2 is FNYEAQ (reference sequence). CDR3 loop: CASSLEGVQETQYF. Here the CDR3 DNA reads TGTGCTAGCAGCTTAGAGGGGGTACAAGAGACCCAGTACTTC.

This clonotype was seen more than once but under ten times. V and J are TRBV24-1 and TRBJ2-7; 12 bases line up with TRBD1. Germline V lookup: CDR1 KGHDR, CDR2 SFDVKD. The CDR3 is 16 amino acids. V gave up 4 bases and J gave up 0 bases; unmatched junction bases: 3. The CDR3 DNA reads as TGTGCCACCAGTGACCCGGGACAGGGGGCCTCCTACGAGCAGTACTTC. Amino acids: CATSDPGQGASYEQYF.

This clonotype was recorded a few times. The rearrangement links TRBV20-1 to TRBJ1-2; no clear D gene. Germline V CDR1 and CDR2: DFQATT, SNEGSKA (reference sequence). There are 17 residues in the CDR3. Trimming stripped 1 base from V and 4 bases from J, with 22 bases between. The CDR3 coding sequence is TGCAGTGCTAGAGCCCTGGGCCGGGGATTTAGGCCCTATGGCTACACCTTC. It yields the protein CSARALGRGFRPYGYTF.

This clonotype is judged large. This chain connects TRBV20-1 to TRBJ1-5, with D tentatively TRBD1 (5 bases). Germline V gene lookup returns CDR1 DFQATT and CDR2 SNEGSKA (reference sequence). The CDR3 covers 14 residues. Between the trimmed V and J ends, which lost 3 bases and 0 bases, there was a span of 9 bases. CDR3 protein: CSASGGLSNQPQHF. The CDR3 DNA is TGCAGTGCTAGTGGGGGTCTTAGCAATCAGCCCCAGCATTTT.

V usage is TRBV11-2 and J usage is TRBJ1-1, with D possibly being TRBD1 (5 bases). The germline gives CDR1 SGHAT, CDR2 FQNNGV. This CDR3 spans 17 amino acids. Trimming removed 0 bases at V and 5 bases at J, with 19 bases between. CDR3 DNA: TGTGCCAGCAGCTTAGAGGGGGGGGGAGTACGGTCGACTGAAGCTTTCTTT. It codes for CASSLEGGGVRSTEAFF.

The chain recombines TRBV6-1 with TRBJ1-2, with a tentative D call TRBD1 (6 bases). Germline values: CDR1 MNHNS, CDR2 SASEGT. CDR3 length: 15 amino acids. The germline V and J ends were trimmed by 5 bases and 3 bases, with 16 bases remaining between them. This chain's CDR3 is CASSTRGGFYYGYTF. The CDR3 region has the DNA TGTGCCAGCAGTACCAGGGGAGGGTTCTACTATGGCTACACCTTC.

The V gene is TRBV27, the J gene TRBJ1-5, with 7 positions matching TRBD1. J was trimmed by 3 bases and V by 0 bases; bases with no gene match: 5. The CDR3 has 16 amino acids. Germline-derived CDR1 and CDR2 are MNHEY and SMNVEV (reference sequence). The CDR3 region is CASSLSARGTNQPQHF. The DNA of the CDR3 is TGTGCCAGCAGTTTATCGGCCAGGGGGACCAATCAGCCCCAGCATTTT.

This clonotype was counted between two and nine times. The rearrangement links TRBV29-1 to TRBJ1-1; 12 bases line up with TRBD1. Germline V gene data show CDR1 as SQVTM and CDR2 as ANQGSEA. The CDR3 loop spans 16 amino acids. V dropped 5 bases and J dropped 4; count of bases not matched to a gene: 11. The CDR3 DNA reads as TGCAGCGTTATTATACCGGGACAGGGGGCGCCCACTGAAGCTTTCTTT. This codes for CSVIIPGQGAPTEAFF. Using reference TRBV29-1 and TRBJ1-1 for the parts outside the CDR3, the full variable domain is SAVISQKPSRDICQRGTSLTIQCQVDSQVTMMFWYRQQPGQSLTLIATANQGSEATYESGFVIDKFPISRPNLTFSTLTVSNMSPEDSSIYLCSVIIPGQGAPTEAFFGQGTRLTVV.

The rearrangement uses TRBV7-2 and TRBJ1-4; 9 bases are shared with TRBD1. Germline CDR1 reads SGHTA; CDR2 reads FQGNSA. The CDR3 has 16 residues. After removal of 2 bases from V and 6 bases from J, the junction contained 7 bases not matched to a gene. Here the CDR3 DNA reads TGTGCCAGCAGCTTACAAGGAGGGACAGGGCATGAAAAACTGTTTTTT. It yields the protein CASSLQGGTGHEKLFF.

V gene TRBV29-1 combines with J gene TRBJ2-1; TRBD1 might be the D (5 bases). The germline gives CDR1 SQVTM, CDR2 ANQGSEA. CDR3 length: 11 amino acids. V lost 6 bases to trimming and J lost 7 bases, with 10 bases between them. The CDR3 DNA reads as TGCAGCGTCTTCAGGGTGAATGAGCAGTTCTTC. Its translation is CSVFRVNEQFF.

The genes are TRBV6-5 and TRBJ1-6; D is unresolved. Trimming removed 2 bases from V and 0 bases from J, with 14 bases in between. This CDR3 has 18 residues. Germline V gene data show CDR1 as MNHEY and CDR2 as SVGAGI. CDR3 nucleotide sequence: TGTGCCAGCAGTTACAGGGCCAGACCGAGCTCCTATAATTCACCCCTCCACTTT. Its translation: CASSYRARPSSYNSPLHF.

The chain is built from TRBV20-1 and TRBJ2-1; TRBD2 matches 16 bases. V lost 3 bases to trimming and J lost 0 bases; unmatched junction nucleotides: 14. Germline values: CDR1 DFQATT, CDR2 SNEGSKA (reference sequence). The CDR3 is 21 amino acids. CDR3 residues: CSASRGPGTSGRERSYNEQFF. CDR3 nucleotide sequence: TGCAGTGCTAGCAGAGGCCCCGGGACTAGCGGGAGGGAACGCTCCTACAATGAGCAGTTCTTC.

This clonotype turned up a few times. The chain couples TRBV7-2 to TRBJ2-2; possibly TRBD2 for D (5 bases). Between the trimmed V and J ends, which lost 5 bases and 5 bases, there was a span of 15 bases. The CDR3 spans 15 residues. The germline V gene has CDR1 SGHTA and CDR2 FQGNSA. The CDR3: CASSLEGLGTGELFF. The CDR3 DNA reads TGTGCCAGCAGCCTTGAGGGCCTGGGGACCGGGGAGCTGTTTTTT.

This rearrangement joins TRBV7-3 to TRBJ2-3; 7 bases match TRBD2. The CDR3 is 12 residues long. Germline CDR1 SGHTA, CDR2 FQGTGA. V trimming: 8 bases; J trimming: 8 bases; junction bases outside the gene matches: 7. The CDR3, as DNA: TGTGCCAGCGGGTACTTAGCGGGTACGCAGTATTTT. Translation: CASGYLAGTQYF. Variable domain in full (rest from reference TRBV7-3 and TRBJ2-3): GAGVSQTPSNKVTEKGKYVELRCDPISGHTALYWYRQSLGQGPEFLIYFQGTGAADDSGLPNDRFFAVRPEGSVSTLKIQRTERGDSAVYLCASGYLAGTQYFGPGTRLTVL.

The rearrangement joins TRBV19 to TRBJ2-2; 9 bases match TRBD2. Germline CDR1 is LNHDA and CDR2 is SQIVND (reference sequence). J gave up 2 bases and V 7 bases, and 5 bases lay outside the gene matches. The CDR3 is 15 amino acids. The CDR3 loop reads CASNGGTSNTGELFF. The CDR3, as DNA: TGTGCCAGTAATGGCGGGACTAGCAACACCGGGGAGCTGTTTTTT.

The chain recombines TRBV20-1 with TRBJ2-7; TRBD2 matches 11 bases. CDR1 DFQATT and CDR2 SNEGSKA come from the germline V gene (reference sequence). The CDR3 has 13 amino acids. V lost 5 bases and J lost 4; bases outside the gene matches: 4. CDR3 sequence: CSAEPSGRYEQYF. For the CDR3, the DNA is TGCAGTGCTGAACCTAGCGGGAGGTACGAGCAGTACTTC.

The rearrangement joins TRBV18 to TRBJ1-3; TRBD1 agrees at 7 bases. This CDR3 has 15 amino acids. Germline loops: CDR1 KGHSH, CDR2 LQKENI. The ends lost 2 bases at V and 3 bases at J; junction bases unmatched: 4. This chain's CDR3 is CASSPNRGGGNTIYF. The CDR3 DNA follows: TGTGCCAGCTCACCAAACAGGGGAGGTGGAAACACCATATATTTT.

This clonotype was detected a few times. The chain recombines TRBV27 with TRBJ2-5, with D maybe TRBD1 (6 bases). Per the germline V gene, CDR1 is MNHEY and CDR2 is SMNVEV (reference sequence). The CDR3 runs to 11 residues. V was clipped by 4 bases and J by 6 bases, with 6 bases between them. DNA for the CDR3: TGTGCCAGCAGTTGGGGGCAGACCCAGTACTTC. Protein: CASSWGQTQYF.

This rearrangement joins TRBV27 to TRBJ1-1; TRBD1 matches at 8 bases. The V gene end was trimmed by 5 bases and the J gene end by 7 bases; junction bases not matched to a gene: 9. CDR1 MNHEY and CDR2 SMNVEV come from the germline V gene (reference sequence). The CDR3 consists of 14 residues. The CDR3 DNA is TGTGCCAGCAGTGCCTACAGGGGGAACGGTGAAGCTTTCTTT. Its translation is CASSAYRGNGEAFF.